This is a list of T cell receptor beta chains from one sample in a study of control samples from healthy donors and cancer patients. Sequencing was performed with immunoSEQ multiplex PCR; in TCRdb, only in-frame clones are kept and a portion is missing. The table lists approximately 100,000 clones, around 89% of them singletons. What was sequenced was PBMCs. Receptor source: a man aged 55 to 70 with lung cancer. Both conserved end residues are part of each CDR3. D genes are given only for firm matches. Only part of the rows carry a size: once, few, many, or a class if the clone is expanded.

V	D	J	size	DNA	CDR3
TRBV29-1	.	TRBJ1-1	.	TGCAGCGTTGAAGAGGGACATCTGAACACTGAAGCTTTCTTT	CSVEEGHLNTEAFF
TRBV7-3	TRBD2	TRBJ2-1	.	TGTGCCAGCAGCTTAGCGGGGGGCCACAATGAGCAGTTCTTC	CASSLAGGHNEQFF
TRBV7-2	TRBD2	TRBJ2-3	once	TGTGCCAGCAGCTTATGGCGGGGGGGCGGGACAGATACGCAGTATTTT	CASSLWRGGGTDTQYF
TRBV9	.	TRBJ2-3	.	TGTGCCAGCAGCAACCCAGGGGAAGATACGCAGTATTTT	CASSNPGEDTQYF
TRBV7-9	TRBD2	TRBJ2-1	.	TGTGCCAGCAGCTTAGATAGGACTAGCACGGTCAATGAGCAGTTCTTC	CASSLDRTSTVNEQFF
TRBV30	TRBD2	TRBJ2-1	.	TGTGCTAGGGGAAGCGGGGTCTACAATGAGCAGTTCTTC	CARGSGVYNEQFF
TRBV6-2/TRBV6-3	TRBD2	TRBJ2-5	.	TGTGCCAGCAGTGACTGGGGGGGGGAAGAGACCCAGTACTTC	CASSDWGGEETQYF
TRBV9	TRBD1	TRBJ2-1	.	TGTGCCAGCAGCGTAGAGGGACAGGTCCAGGACAATGAGCAGTTCTTC	CASSVEGQVQDNEQFF
TRBV12-3/TRBV12-4	.	TRBJ1-1	.	TGTGCCAGCAGCGGGGGGCCTAACACTGAAGCTTTCTTT	CASSGGPNTEAFF
TRBV10-3	TRBD2	TRBJ2-5	.	TGTGCCATCAGTGGGAGTAGCGGGGCTCAAGAGACCCAGTACTTC	CAISGSSGAQETQYF
TRBV7-6	.	TRBJ1-1	.	TGTGCCAGCAGCTTAGCCCGTGGAGACACTGAAGCTTTCTTT	CASSLARGDTEAFF
TRBV18	.	TRBJ1-1	.	TGTGCCAGCTCACCACGCGTGGGCGAGGCCACTGAAGCTTTCTTT	CASSPRVGEATEAFF
TRBV7-2	.	TRBJ2-3	once	TGTGCCAGCAGCACCCGACTAGGTCCAGATACGCAGTATTTT	CASSTRLGPDTQYF
TRBV12-3/TRBV12-4	.	TRBJ1-1	.	TGTGCCAGCAGTAGAAGGGGGACAGAAGCTTTCTTT	CASSRRGTEAFF
TRBV27	TRBD1	TRBJ2-5	.	TGTGCCAGCAGTTTATCACAGGGGCACCAAGAGACCCAGTACTTC	CASSLSQGHQETQYF
TRBV5-1	.	TRBJ1-1	.	TGCGCCAGCAGCTTGTCGGTCTTCACTGAAGCTTTCTTT	CASSLSVFTEAFF
TRBV28	.	TRBJ1-3	few	TGTGCCAGCGGACGGGGGGTCGGAAACACCATATATTTT	CASGRGVGNTIYF
TRBV7-9	.	TRBJ1-2	.	TGTGCCAGCAGCTTACCGGACAGTGCCTATGGCTACACCTTC	CASSLPDSAYGYTF
TRBV6-6	TRBD1	TRBJ1-2	.	TGTGCCAGCAATCACCGGGACAGGGCCACCTTC	CASNHRDRATF
TRBV24-1	TRBD1	TRBJ1-2	.	TGTGCCACCAGTGATTCCCAGGGGGCGAAGGATGGCTACACCTTC	CATSDSQGAKDGYTF
TRBV7-9	TRBD1	TRBJ2-1	.	TGTGCCAGCAGCTTAGCCGGGACAGGGGGCAATGAGCAGTTCTTC	CASSLAGTGGNEQFF
TRBV3-1/TRBV3-2	.	TRBJ2-6	few	TGTGCCAGCAGCCCTTCAGGGACCACCTCTGGGGCCAACGTCCTGACTTTC	CASSPSGTTSGANVLTF
TRBV5-1	.	TRBJ1-5	once	TGCGCCAGCAGCTTGGGTCTGGAGGGACAGCCCCAGCATTTT	CASSLGLEGQPQHF
TRBV14	.	TRBJ1-1	.	TGTGCCAGCAGCCAACTGGAGGGGATGAACACTGAAGCTTTCTTT	CASSQLEGMNTEAFF
TRBV4-2	TRBD1	TRBJ1-2	.	TGTGCCAGCAGCCAAGAGTTTGCGGACAGGGGGCCTGGTGGCTACACCTTC	CASSQEFADRGPGGYTF
TRBV5-1	.	TRBJ1-1	once	TGCGCCAGCAGCTTGGGAACCGGGACGGCTAACACTGAAGCTTTCTTT	CASSLGTGTANTEAFF
TRBV2	.	TRBJ2-5	.	TGTGCCAGCATACGGGGCGCCCAAGAGACCCAGTACTTC	CASIRGAQETQYF
TRBV3-1/TRBV3-2	.	TRBJ1-5	.	TGTGCCAGCAGCGGGGGGGGCTTGAATAGCAATCAGCCCCAGCATTTT	CASSGGGLNSNQPQHF
TRBV30	TRBD1	TRBJ1-6	once	TGTGCCTGGGTGGGACAGGTCTATAATTCACCCCTCCACTTT	CAWVGQVYNSPLHF
TRBV19	.	TRBJ2-1	.	TGTGCCAGTAGTATAGCAGGGGAGGTGCGCAATGAGCAGTTCTTC	CASSIAGEVRNEQFF
TRBV6-5	.	TRBJ1-4	.	TGTGCCAGCAGTATTATTGCTGACGAAAAACTGTTTTTT	CASSIIADEKLFF
TRBV7-3	TRBD1	TRBJ2-1	.	TGTGCCAGCAGCTCCCACAGGGGCAATGAGCAGTTCTTC	CASSSHRGNEQFF
TRBV16	TRBD1	TRBJ1-1	.	TGTGCCAGCAGCCATAGACAGGGTGCAAACACTGAAGCTTTCTTT	CASSHRQGANTEAFF
TRBV27	.	TRBJ1-5	.	TGTGCCAGCAGCTCAAAGGGGTCCTCAAATCAGCCCCAGCATTTT	CASSSKGSSNQPQHF
TRBV5-4	.	TRBJ2-1	few	TGTGCCAGCATCGGGGGGACAGCGGGCAATGAGCAGTTCTTC	CASIGGTAGNEQFF
TRBV5-4	.	TRBJ2-3	.	TGTGCCAGCAGCTCGACAGGATCAGATACGCAGTATTTT	CASSSTGSDTQYF
TRBV10-1	TRBD2	TRBJ2-2	.	TGCGCCAGCAGCGGAGGACTAGCGGGGGTACCAAACACCGGGGAGCTGTTTTTT	CASSGGLAGVPNTGELFF
TRBV6-5	.	TRBJ1-1	.	TGTGCCAGCAGTTCTAGGGGAGGCGGCACTGAAGCTTTCTTT	CASSSRGGGTEAFF
TRBV5-1	TRBD2	TRBJ2-1	.	TGCGCCAGCAGGTTAACTAGCGCTCTCTACAATGAGCAGTTCTTC	CASRLTSALYNEQFF
TRBV18	.	TRBJ2-3	few	TGTGCCAGCTCACTAGATGGCACAGATACGCAGTATTTT	CASSLDGTDTQYF
TRBV7-7	.	TRBJ2-7	.	TGTGCCAGCAGCATGGATGAGGGCTACGAGCAGTACTTC	CASSMDEGYEQYF
TRBV4-1	.	TRBJ1-4	.	TGCGCCAGCAGCCAAGTCGGAGAGGGGAACGAAAAACTGTTTTTT	CASSQVGEGNEKLFF
TRBV4-1	.	TRBJ1-5	once	TGCGCCAGCAGCCAAGGGGGAGGACAGCCCCAGCATTTT	CASSQGGGQPQHF
TRBV13	.	TRBJ1-1	.	TGTGCCAGCAGCTTAGGCCTGGGCAAACAACCGAACACTGAAGCTTTCTTT	CASSLGLGKQPNTEAFF
TRBV7-2	TRBD1	TRBJ1-4	.	TGTGCCAGCAGCTTCAGGGGGATCGGTGAAAAACTGTTTTTT	CASSFRGIGEKLFF
TRBV5-1	TRBD1	TRBJ2-7	.	TGCGCCAGCAGTAGTAGACAGGGGGCCTCCTACGAGCAGTACTTC	CASSSRQGASYEQYF
TRBV14	TRBD1	TRBJ1-6	.	TGTGCCAGCAGCCAAGTAAGGACAGGAAGCTCCTATAATTCACCCCTCCACTTT	CASSQVRTGSSYNSPLHF
TRBV6-2/TRBV6-3	TRBD2	TRBJ2-3	.	TGTGCCAGCAGTTATTCTTCGGCTAGCGGGGCCACAGATACGCAGTATTTT	CASSYSSASGATDTQYF
TRBV3-1/TRBV3-2	.	TRBJ1-1	.	TGTGCCAGCAGCCAAGATAGGGGCCGAGCTTTCTTT	CASSQDRGRAFF
TRBV5-6	.	TRBJ1-1	.	TGTGCCAGTTCCCTCGGGGCACCCCCTGAAGCTTTCTTT	CASSLGAPPEAFF
TRBV6-5	.	TRBJ1-1	.	TGTGCCAGCAGTTACGGGGAGGACACTGAAGCTTTCTTT	CASSYGEDTEAFF
TRBV19	.	TRBJ1-3	.	TGTGCCAGTAGGGGGGACCGCTCTGGAAACACCATATATTTT	CASRGDRSGNTIYF
TRBV15	.	TRBJ1-4	.	TGTGCCACCAGCAGAGATTTGCATCCAAGCTCGAAACTGTTTTTT	CATSRDLHPSSKLFF
TRBV5-8	TRBD1	TRBJ2-5	.	TGTGCCAGCAGCTCCGGACAGGGAACGGAGACCCAGTACTTC	CASSSGQGTETQYF
TRBV7-8	TRBD2	TRBJ2-3	.	TGTGCCAGCAGCGGACTAGATTTAACAGATACGCAGTATTTT	CASSGLDLTDTQYF
TRBV2	.	TRBJ2-1	once	TGTGCCAGCAGTGGCGAAGGAAATGAGCAGTTCTTC	CASSGEGNEQFF
TRBV29-1	.	TRBJ2-3	.	TGCAGCGTTGGCGACGACACAGATACGCAGTATTTT	CSVGDDTDTQYF
TRBV11-3	TRBD2	TRBJ2-2	.	TGTGCCAGCAGCTTCGGTGGGGGGGACACCGGGGAGCTGTTTTTT	CASSFGGGDTGELFF
TRBV9	TRBD2	TRBJ2-3	.	TGTGCCAGCAGCGTAGCCGGGGGGGCGGCAGATACGCAGTATTTT	CASSVAGGAADTQYF